The clone carrying this T cell receptor beta chain was counted only a few times. This sample was taken from a study of blood T cell repertoires in COVID-19. Clones were read by immunoSEQ multiplex PCR, and TCRdb kept only the in-frame ones, dropping some. Seen here are some 350,000 clones, 85% to 90% observed once, and the top ten hold roughly 1%. Residents of about two dozen US areas, aged about 18 to 89 years, made up the participants. Cohorts were determined from participant-reported clinical history. Germline CDR1 reads LGHNA; CDR2 reads YSLEER. V was clipped by 0 bases and J by 0 bases, with 6 bases between them. The CDR3 length is 15 residues.

This receptor was identified in a man in his late teens or twenties who had recovered from COVID-19. The genes are TRBV4-3 and TRBJ1-5, with D unresolved. The sample consisted of PBMCs or T cells enriched from blood (not recorded which). Written as DNA, the CDR3 is TGCGCCAGCAGCCAAGAGAGGCATAGCAATCAGCCCCAGCATTTT. Translation gives CASSQERHSNQPQHF.